This T cell receptor (beta chain) is from a study of blood T cell repertoires in COVID-19 (dated by TCRdb to 2019 to 2021). For the wider study: The collaborator samples originated in the United States, Italy and Spain and spanned the acute and convalescent phases of COVID-19. The material from the prospective study consisted of cDNA or gDNA derived from T cells, B-cell-depleted T cells, or PBMCs. Subjects who had been exposed to COVID-19, were actively infected with it, or had recovered from it provided the deeply sampled blood TCRbeta repertoires that made up the dataset. The repertoires were made available in a free public database intended to serve as a resource for research on the immune response to SARS-CoV-2. The samples were drawn from two sources: the first 160 participants of the ongoing ImmuneRACE study, and 950 to 1,500 subjects contributed by 6 global collaborators. Sample metadata almost always included a de-identified subject ID, COVID-19 status, age in years and sex. Where available, HLA class I and class II types were obtained from metadata supplied by the sample provider rather than from assay-based typing. Points the paper makes about the study in general: Clinical and demographic metadata were provided uncurated, with the amount varying by source and participant.

Collaborating institutions collected whole blood in K2EDTA tubes following their own protocols. For TCRbeta analysis, collaborator samples were shipped as frozen whole blood, as isolated PBMCs, or as DNA extracted from either sample type. Ends trimmed: V by 6 bases, J by 6 bases; bases unmatched to a gene: 6. CDR3 length: 13 amino acids, cysteine to phenylalanine. The DNA shown is the 39-base CDR3, in frame from base 1. The germline V gene (reference sequence) provides CDR1 MNHEY and CDR2 SMNVEV. TCRbeta CDR3 regions were amplified from genomic DNA by means of the immunoSEQ Assay, a bias-controlled multiplex PCR. On the authors' methods: Within the assay, amplification of reference gene primers was used to estimate how many nucleated cells each sample contained. To quantify the absolute abundance of each unique TCRbeta CDR3 rearrangement, sequence reads were collapsed and filtered. For each sample, productive Simpson clonality was calculated by taking the square root of Simpson's diversity index across productive rearrangements. Held by TCRdb, this immuneACCESS table contains in-frame sequences only and omits some clones. Under half of the omission traces to an unresolved V gene where checked; the cause of the rest is unknown. V and J calls plus clone size are reproduced from that table; the DNA served to infer D and trimming. This sample has about 220,000 clones in its table, and 84% of those were observed once. The biggest ten clones account for 2% to 2.5% of the sample.

Comments on this clone: This receptor's antigen is unknown. The sample holds no much larger clone one base away, and base qualities are not on file.

The source is a woman aged 55 to 70 with acute or convalescent COVID-19. Recombination joined TRBV27 with TRBJ1-2, and 8 junctional nucleotides match TRBD1. What was sequenced was peripheral blood. The nucleotides read TGTGCCAGCAGAACAGGGGGTACGGATGGCTACACCTTC. Its coded protein is CASRTGGTDGYTF.